These 31 T cell receptor beta chains came from one sample sequenced in a study of vaccination effects on CD4 cells after COVID-19. This table comes from immunoSEQ multiplex PCR, and its TCRdb copy is limited to in-frame clones, with some not included. The sample yields about 19,000 clones, roughly 80% seen once. Ahead of sequencing, the ViraFEST assay grew antigen-specific CD4+ T cells using viral peptide pools. Culturing for about 9 days preceded CD4+ T cell isolation. Their SARS-CoV-2 infection, verified by PCR, occurred between March and December 2020. Their antigen targets remain unknown. The specimen comprised CD4+ T cells from PBMCs cultured with SARS-CoV-2 spike peptides, sampled before COVID-19 vaccination. The receptors stem from a human donor who had a prior SARS-CoV-2 infection.

The rearrangement uses TRBV5-8 and TRBJ1-4; 7 bases line up with TRBD1. Trimming cost V 0 bases and J 0 bases; bases outside gene matches: 5. The length of the CDR3 is 17 residues. Looked up from germline, CDR1 is SGHTS and CDR2 is YDEGEE. The CDR3 reads CASSLVWDSATNEKLFF. DNA of the CDR3: TGTGCCAGCAGCTTGGTATGGGACAGCGCAACTAATGAAAAACTGTTTTTT.

The V call is TRBV30, the J call TRBJ2-7; 8 bases fit TRBD2. Germline loops: CDR1 GTSNPN, CDR2 SVGIG (reference sequence). This CDR3 region has 17 residues. V was clipped by 0 bases and J by 5 bases; unmatched bases: 15. The CDR3: CAWSVALAAKGSDEQYF. In nucleotides, the CDR3 is TGTGCCTGGAGTGTGGCACTAGCGGCAAAGGGTTCGGACGAGCAGTACTTC.

This chain connects TRBV7-2 to TRBJ2-2; D may be TRBD2 (6 bases). V gave up 1 base and J gave up 4 bases, with 10 bases separating them. This CDR3 is 15 amino acids long. Germline loops: CDR1 SGHTA, CDR2 FQGNSA. The CDR3 DNA reads TGTGCCAGCAGCTTAGTGGGAGGTACCACCGGGGAGCTGTTTTTT. It is translated as CASSLVGGTTGELFF. The complete variable domain, with remaining parts taken from reference TRBV7-2 and TRBJ2-2, reads GAGVSQSPSNKVTEKGKDVELRCDPISGHTALYWYRQSLGQGLEFLIYFQGNSAPDKSGLPSDRFSAERTGGSVSTLTIQRTQQEDSAVYLCASSLVGGTTGELFFGEGSRLTVL.

The chain employs TRBV5-1 and TRBJ2-1, with 9 bases identical to TRBD2. Looked up from germline, CDR1 is SGHRS and CDR2 is YFSETQ. J lost 4 bases, V lost 0 bases, and 2 bases had no gene match. This CDR3 region has 15 residues. The CDR3 sequence: CASSLVAGGYNEQFF. DNA of the CDR3: TGCGCCAGCAGCTTGGTGGCGGGAGGGTACAATGAGCAGTTCTTC. Combining the CDR3 with reference TRBV5-1 and TRBJ2-1 gives the whole variable domain KAGVTQTPRYLIKTRGQQVTLSCSPISGHRSVSWYQQTPGQGLQFLFEYFSETQRNKGNFPGRFSGRQFSNSRSEMNVSTLELGDSALYLCASSLVAGGYNEQFFGPGTRLTVL.

The rearrangement links TRBV3-1 (or the pseudogene TRBV3-2) to TRBJ2-5; 8 bases line up with TRBD2. V lost 4 bases and J lost 5; bases outside the gene matches: 15. CDR3 size: 17 residues. CDR1 and CDR2 (germline): LGHDT, YNNKEL (reference sequence). CDR3 nucleotide sequence: TGTGCCAGCAGCCCTAGTCTAGCGGGCGCCGCGGAGGAGACCCAGTACTTC. The encoded protein is CASSPSLAGAAEETQYF.

CDR3 in amino acids: CASSPWTSGRKNEQFF. The CDR3 DNA sequence: TGTGCCAGCAGCCCTTGGACTAGCGGGAGAAAGAATGAGCAGTTCTTC. This chain joins TRBV7-9 and TRBJ2-1; TRBD2 matches 13 bases. The V gene's germline CDR1 is SEHNR and CDR2 FQNEAQ (reference sequence). This CDR3 has 16 amino acids. Trimming cost V 5 bases and J 7 bases; bases outside gene matches: 8. The full variable domain, rest sourced from reference TRBV7-9 and TRBJ2-1, is DTGVSQNPRHKITKRGQNVTFRCDPISEHNRLYWYRQTLGQGPEFLTYFQNEAQLEKSRLLSDRFSAERPKGSFSTLEIQRTEQGDSAMYLCASSPWTSGRKNEQFFGPGTRLTVL.

This clone was seen a single time. The rearrangement uses TRBV4-1 and TRBJ2-3, with TRBD2 matching 9 bases. This CDR3 is 17 amino acids long. The V gene's germline CDR1 is MGHRA and CDR2 YSYEKL. The ends lost 0 bases at V and 2 bases at J; junction bases unmatched: 6. For the CDR3, the DNA is TGCGCCAGCAGCCAAGATGGGCTAGCGGGGTACACAGATACGCAGTATTTT. This sequence encodes CASSQDGLAGYTDTQYF.

The V call is TRBV6-5, the J call TRBJ2-7; no clear D gene. CDR1 and CDR2 from the germline V gene are MNHEY and SVGAGI. V lost 6 bases and J lost 3, with 12 bases in between. CDR3 size: 13 residues. Written as DNA, the CDR3 is TGTGCCAGCAGACAGAACCAATTCTACGAGCAGTACTTC. This encodes CASRQNQFYEQYF.

V gene TRBV5-6 combines with J gene TRBJ2-1; TRBD2 matches at 7 bases. Per germline, CDR1 SGHDT and CDR2 YYEEEE. This CDR3 has 15 residues. V dropped 3 bases and J dropped 3; count of bases not matched to a gene: 6. The CDR3 protein is CASSSGLPNYNEQFF. The CDR3 DNA reads TGTGCCAGCAGCTCGGGACTACCGAACTACAATGAGCAGTTCTTC.

The chain is built from TRBV6-2 or TRBV6-3 and TRBJ2-7; 13 nucleotides line up with TRBD2. CDR3 length equals 18 residues. The germline CDR1 and CDR2 sequences are MNHEY and SVGEGT. J lost 2 bases, V lost 2 bases, and 9 bases had no gene match. CDR3 residues: CASSYPRRLAGGTYEQYF. CDR3 coding DNA: TGTGCCAGCAGTTACCCCAGACGACTAGCGGGGGGCACCTACGAGCAGTACTTC.

The V gene is TRBV6-5, the J gene TRBJ1-5; D is uncertain. Germline CDR1 reads MNHEY; CDR2 reads SVGAGI. The CDR3 extends over 16 amino acids. Between the trimmed V and J ends, which lost 0 bases and 0 bases, there was a span of 9 bases. The CDR3 sequence is CASSYSIWNSNQPQHF. CDR3 sequence (DNA): TGTGCCAGCAGTTACTCGATCTGGAATAGCAATCAGCCCCAGCATTTT.

This clone occurred once. The rearrangement uses TRBV5-8 and TRBJ1-6; 9 bases line up with TRBD1. V dropped 4 bases and J dropped 8; count of bases not matched to a gene: 4. CDR3 size: 14 residues. The V gene's germline CDR1 is SGHTS and CDR2 YDEGEE. The CDR3 bases are TGTGCCAGCAGCCGGGACAGGGTCGATTCACCCCTCCACTTT. It specifies CASSRDRVDSPLHF.

In its sample, this clone ranks as medium-sized (0.01 to 0.1%). The V call is TRBV9, the J call TRBJ1-2; 8 bases are a match to TRBD1. CDR3 length: 15 amino acids. J was trimmed by 4 bases and V by 4 bases; bases with no gene match: 9. Germline-derived CDR1 and CDR2 are SGDLS and YYNGEE. The CDR3 spells CASSLTGGSIYGYTF. CDR3 bases: TGTGCCAGCAGCCTCACAGGGGGTAGTATCTATGGCTACACCTTC.

The chain links TRBV7-9 to TRBJ1-1; D uncertain. The CDR3 contains 13 residues. The germline gives CDR1 SEHNR, CDR2 FQNEAQ (reference sequence). Trimming removed 7 bases at V and 1 base at J, with 10 bases between. This CDR3 is CASTEGENTEAFF. The CDR3 DNA follows: TGTGCCAGCACGGAAGGAGAGAACACTGAAGCTTTCTTT. Drawing the rest from reference TRBV7-9 and TRBJ1-1, the complete variable domain is DTGVSQNPRHKITKRGQNVTFRCDPISEHNRLYWYRQTLGQGPEFLTYFQNEAQLEKSRLLSDRFSAERPKGSFSTLEIQRTEQGDSAMYLCASTEGENTEAFFGQGTRLTVV.

The rearrangement uses TRBV19 and TRBJ1-2; D gene ambiguous. Trimming removed 5 bases from V and 3 bases from J, with 13 bases in between. The CDR3 loop spans 14 amino acids. CDR1 is LNHDA and CDR2 is SQIVND in the germline V gene (reference sequence). The DNA of the CDR3 is TGTGCCAGTAGTCCCCCGGACGGGTACTATGGCTACACCTTC. It specifies CASSPPDGYYGYTF.

The CDR3 nucleotides are TGCGCCAGCAGCCGGCGGGGGGCCGTCACTGAAGCTTTCTTT. It translates to CASSRRGAVTEAFF. This chain joins TRBV5-1 and TRBJ1-1; a weak D match, TRBD1 (6 bases). There are 14 residues in the CDR3. CDR1 is SGHRS, CDR2 YFSETQ, per germline. The ends were cut back, 4 bases at V and 4 bases at J, with 14 bases in the middle.

This clone was observed a few times. The rearrangement joins TRBV19 to TRBJ2-3; D gene uncertain. Germline values: CDR1 LNHDA, CDR2 SQIVND (reference sequence). The CDR3 contains 14 residues. Trimming stripped 5 bases from V and 2 bases from J, with 11 bases between. The CDR3 DNA follows: TGTGCCAGTAGTCTAGGCCAAAACACAGATACGCAGTATTTT. Its translation: CASSLGQNTDTQYF.

This clone was recorded once. This chain connects TRBV6-2 or TRBV6-3 to TRBJ2-1; 10 bases match TRBD2. Per the germline V gene, CDR1 is MNHEY and CDR2 is SVGEGT. The CDR3 consists of 17 residues. With 4 bases clipped from V and 6 bases from J, the junction kept 12 bases outside the gene matches. The CDR3 sequence: CASSFKSRLAGVNEQFF. The CDR3 DNA reads as TGTGCCAGCAGTTTTAAATCTCGGCTAGCGGGAGTCAATGAGCAGTTCTTC.

This clone was counted only a few times. This chain joins TRBV5-1 and TRBJ1-1; a possible D gene is TRBD1 (6 bases). Trimming stripped 7 bases from V and 1 base from J, with 17 bases between. The CDR3 has 15 residues. Germline V gene data show CDR1 as SGHRS and CDR2 as YFSETQ. The CDR3 DNA follows: TGCGCCAGCGGCCCCGGGACACTGTCGAACACTGAAGCTTTCTTT. This gives the protein CASGPGTLSNTEAFF.

The V call is TRBV23-1, the J call TRBJ1-5, with D possibly being TRBD1 (5 bases). TRBV23-1 belongs to the ORF category, with a function that is uncertain. The CDR3 contains 17 residues. Trimming took off 3 bases at V and 2 bases at J, with 17 bases between the two ends. This CDR3 reads CASSHGTAFRGNQPQHF. The DNA of the CDR3 is TGCGCCAGCAGTCATGGGACGGCCTTTCGGGGCAATCAGCCCCAGCATTTT.

The rearrangement uses TRBV29-1 and TRBJ1-1; tentatively, D is TRBD1 (6 bases). Germline loops: CDR1 SQVTM, CDR2 ANQGSEA. V was trimmed by 6 bases and J by 3 bases, leaving 20 bases between them. The CDR3 is made up of 15 amino acids. The CDR3, as DNA: TGCAGCGTCAAGACAGGCCCCAGAGGGTACACTGAAGCTTTCTTT. It codes for CSVKTGPRGYTEAFF.

The chain joins TRBV12-5 to TRBJ2-1, with 16 bases aligning to TRBD2. The CDR3 consists of 23 residues. V lost 1 base, J lost 1 base, and 16 bases stayed unmatched. Germline assignment: CDR1 LGHNT and CDR2 FRNRAP. The CDR3 region has the DNA TGTGCTAGTGGTTTGGCACCGGGACTAGCGGGAGGGCCCCTGTATAGGTCCTACAATGAGCAGTTCTTC. Residues: CASGLAPGLAGGPLYRSYNEQFF.

The rearrangement uses TRBV5-6 and TRBJ1-5; 7 bases are a match to TRBD1. Unmatched junction bases numbered 9, after V lost 2 bases and J lost 7 bases. Germline loops: CDR1 SGHDT, CDR2 YYEEEE. This CDR3 region has 15 residues. CDR3 residues: CASSFGPQGLQPQHF. CDR3 sequence (DNA): TGTGCCAGCAGCTTTGGTCCACAGGGGTTGCAGCCCCAGCATTTT. Variable domain in full (rest from reference TRBV5-6 and TRBJ1-5): DAGVTQSPTHLIKTRGQQVTLRCSPKSGHDTVSWYQQALGQGPQFIFQYYEEEERQRGNFPDRFSGHQFPNYSSELNVNALLLGDSALYLCASSFGPQGLQPQHFGDGTRLSIL.

The chain recombines TRBV24-1 with TRBJ2-3; 9 bases match TRBD2. Trimming at V came to 9 bases and at J to 7 bases, leaving 10 bases not matched to a gene. Germline V gene lookup returns CDR1 KGHDR and CDR2 SFDVKD. The CDR3 spans 14 residues. The CDR3 here is CATGKTSGPHTQYF. Here the CDR3 DNA reads TGTGCCACCGGTAAGACTAGCGGCCCTCATACGCAGTATTTT.

The chain employs TRBV28 and TRBJ1-2; D perhaps matches TRBD1 (6 bases). The CDR3 has 13 amino acids. Deletions cut 8 bases from V and 8 bases from J, with 18 bases between. Germline assignment: CDR1 MDHEN and CDR2 SYDVKM. Here the CDR3 DNA reads TGTGCCAGCGGTATACAGGGTTCAGGAGGCTACACCTTC. This gives the protein CASGIQGSGGYTF.

As DNA, the CDR3 is TGTGCCAGCAGCTTCTCGGTAAACACAGATACGCAGTATTTT. Translating it yields CASSFSVNTDTQYF. The chain recombines TRBV13 with TRBJ2-3; D is ambiguous. Germline V gene data show CDR1 as PRHDT and CDR2 as FYEKMQ (reference sequence). V gave up 3 bases and J gave up 2 bases, with 9 bases separating them. This CDR3 region has 14 residues.

This chain uses TRBV4-2 with TRBJ2-3; 9 bases agree with TRBD2. V dropped 0 bases and J dropped 4; count of bases not matched to a gene: 5. This CDR3 region has 16 residues. Germline V CDR1 and CDR2: LGHNA, YNFKEQ. For the CDR3, the DNA is TGTGCCAGCAGCCAAGATGGCGGGAGGGCCGCAGATACGCAGTATTTT. The encoded protein is CASSQDGGRAADTQYF.

The chain has TRBV5-4 and TRBJ1-3, with D uncertain. The CDR3 covers 13 residues. The germline V gene has CDR1 SGHNT and CDR2 YYREEE (reference sequence). V was cut by 6 bases and J by 1 base, with 8 bases left in between. CDR3 bases: TGTGCCAGCAAGCCGGCGTCTGGAAACACCATATATTTT. It translates to CASKPASGNTIYF.

This clone was seen only a few times. This rearrangement joins TRBV7-9 to TRBJ2-1; no firm D call. Trimming stripped 3 bases from V and 0 bases from J, with 12 bases between. The germline gives CDR1 SEHNR, CDR2 FQNEAQ (reference sequence). The CDR3 sequence is 16 residues long. CDR3 sequence (DNA): TGTGCCAGCAGCTTTCTCGGTAGGAGCTCCTACAATGAGCAGTTCTTC. As protein: CASSFLGRSSYNEQFF.

This clone occurred a few times. This chain's CDR3 is CASSPNPTGIEAFF. The CDR3 DNA follows: TGCGCCAGCAGCCCAAATCCTACAGGGATTGAAGCTTTCTTT. The chain is built from TRBV5-1 and TRBJ1-1, with D possibly TRBD1 on 6 matching bases. V was cut by 4 bases and J by 7 bases, with 17 bases left in between. Germline V gene lookup returns CDR1 SGHRS and CDR2 YFSETQ. The CDR3 is 14 residues long.

This chain joins TRBV30 and TRBJ2-1, with D possibly being TRBD2 (5 bases). Germline CDR1 and CDR2: GTSNPN and SVGIG (reference sequence). This CDR3 spans 15 amino acids. Trimming pared 2 bases from V and 3 bases from J, leaving 14 bases between. DNA of the CDR3: TGTGCCTGGAGTACTTCGAGGGATCTCTACAATGAGCAGTTCTTC. This encodes CAWSTSRDLYNEQFF.